This entry lists 27 T cell receptor beta chains sequenced from one sample in a study of blood T cell repertoires in COVID-19. Generated by immunoSEQ multiplex PCR, the TCRdb table keeps only in-frame clones and is missing some. Of roughly 120,000 clones listed, around 85% are singletons. Sequenced input: peripheral blood. These TCRs come from an elderly woman with COVID-19, enrolled during active disease.

Points on this clone: Within the sample, other DNA sequences also encode this same CDR3. The rearrangement joins TRBV7-2 to TRBJ2-1; D is perhaps TRBD2 (6 bases). The V gene's germline CDR1 is SGHTA and CDR2 FQGNSA. CDR3 length: 14 amino acids. V lost 1 base to trimming and J lost 4 bases, with 8 bases between them. CDR3 in DNA: TGTGCCAGCAGCTTAGGCGGGACTTACAATGAGCAGTTCTTC. This gives the protein CASSLGGTYNEQFF.

The chain couples TRBV16 to TRBJ2-4; maybe TRBD2 (6 bases). This CDR3 has 16 amino acids. Deletions cut 0 bases from V and 3 bases from J, with 12 bases between. Germline CDR1 KGHSY, CDR2 FQNENV. CDR3 nucleotides: TGTGCCAGCAGCCAATCTCCCGGGGGAGTCAAAAACATTCAGTACTTC. This gives the protein CASSQSPGGVKNIQYF. Looking up the rest from reference TRBV16 and TRBJ2-4 gives the full variable domain: GEEVAQTPKHLVRGEGQKAKLYCAPIKGHSYVFWYQQVLKNEFKFLISFQNENVFDETGMPKERFSAKCLPNSPCSLEIQATKLEDSAVYFCASSQSPGGVKNIQYFGAGTRLSVL.

This sequence joins TRBV19 and TRBJ2-2; 10 bases line up with TRBD2. The J segment lost 1 base and the V segment lost 7 bases, leaving 3 bases of the junction unmatched. The germline CDR1 and CDR2 sequences are LNHDA and SQIVND (reference sequence). The CDR3 contains 15 residues. CDR3 protein: CASTRLAGNTGELFF. CDR3 bases: TGTGCCAGTACCAGACTAGCGGGGAACACCGGGGAGCTGTTTTTT.

The CDR3 is CASSPGTSGWGSYNEQFF. CDR3 nucleotides: TGTGCCAGCAGCCCCGGGACTAGCGGGTGGGGCTCCTACAATGAGCAGTTCTTC. The chain has TRBV5-4 and TRBJ2-1; 12 bases line up with TRBD2. CDR1 SGHNT and CDR2 YYREEE come from the germline V gene (reference sequence). V shed 4 bases, J shed 0 bases, and the junction held 8 bases outside the gene matches. The CDR3 is 18 amino acids.

In this sample, this clone turned up a few times. The CDR3 DNA reads TGTGCCAGCAGTCCGAGACAGGGCAATGAGCAGTTCTTC. Translating it yields CASSPRQGNEQFF. The chain is built from TRBV28 and TRBJ2-1, with 7 bases identical to TRBD1. Germline V gene sequence: CDR1 MDHEN, CDR2 SYDVKM. J was trimmed by 6 bases and V by 5 bases; bases with no gene match: 4. The CDR3 sequence is 13 residues long. Full variable domain (remainder filled in from reference TRBV28 and TRBJ2-1): DVKVTQSSRYLVKRTGEKVFLECVQDMDHENMFWYRQDPGLGLRLIYFSYDVKMKEKGDIPEGYSVSREKKERFSLILESASTNQTSMYLCASSPRQGNEQFFGPGTRLTVL.

V usage is TRBV9 and J usage is TRBJ2-1, with TRBD2 as a possible D gene (6 bases). CDR1 SGDLS and CDR2 YYNGEE come from the germline V gene. With 3 bases removed from V and 8 bases from J, the gap between germline ends came to 18 bases. This CDR3 contains 15 residues. The CDR3 protein is CASSGPPGSSHEQFF. Here the CDR3 DNA reads TGTGCCAGCAGCGGACCCCCCGGGAGCAGCCATGAGCAGTTCTTC. Full variable domain (missing parts from reference TRBV9 and TRBJ2-1): DSGVTQTPKHLITATGQRVTLRCSPRSGDLSVYWYQQSLDQGLQFLIQYYNGEERAKGNILERFSAQQFPDLHSELNLSSLELGDSALYFCASSGPPGSSHEQFFGPGTRLTVL.

The V and J genes are TRBV7-3 and TRBJ2-3; D is perhaps TRBD1 (6 bases). The germline CDR1 and CDR2 sequences are SGHTA and FQGTGA. The CDR3 length is 14 residues. The germline V and J ends were trimmed by 6 bases and 5 bases, with 15 bases remaining between them. CDR3 amino acids: CASRRGQSEDTQYF. The CDR3 bases are TGTGCCAGCAGAAGAGGACAGTCGGAAGATACGCAGTATTTT.

This clone was seen a single time. The chain combines TRBV4-2 with TRBJ1-5; a possible D gene is TRBD1 (5 bases). Trimming took off 4 bases at V and 4 bases at J, with 17 bases between the two ends. This CDR3 is 16 amino acids long. In germline, CDR1 is LGHNA, CDR2 YNFKEQ. DNA of the CDR3: TGTGCCAGCAGCCCGGACACCCGAGCAAATAATCAGCCCCAGCATTTT. It is translated as CASSPDTRANNQPQHF.

V and J are TRBV7-2 and TRBJ1-3; 8 bases line up with TRBD1. This CDR3 contains 15 residues. The junction had 3 bases not matched to a gene; V was cut back by 5 bases and J by 0 bases. Germline V gives CDR1 SGHTA, CDR2 FQGNSA. The CDR3 loop reads CASSTGQDSGNTIYF. In nucleotides, the CDR3 is TGTGCCAGCAGCACGGGACAGGACTCTGGAAACACCATATATTTT.

The rearrangement uses TRBV28 and TRBJ2-2; 10 positions match TRBD1. The CDR3 extends over 15 amino acids. In germline, CDR1 is MDHEN, CDR2 SYDVKM. V gave up 7 bases and J gave up 5 bases; unmatched junction bases: 7. CDR3 DNA: TGTGCCAGCACCACCGGGACAGGGGCAACCGGGGAGCTGTTTTTT. It codes for CASTTGTGATGELFF.

The V gene is TRBV25-1, the J gene TRBJ1-4; D is perhaps TRBD1 (6 bases). V was trimmed by 11 bases and J by 3 bases, leaving 13 bases between them. The CDR3 totals 13 residues. CDR1 MGHDK and CDR2 SYGVNS come from the germline V gene. CDR3 region: CALLGTPNEKLFF. In DNA, the CDR3 is TGTGCCTTGCTAGGGACACCTAATGAAAAACTGTTTTTT.

The V call is TRBV5-1, the J call TRBJ1-4; unclear D gene. V lost 10 bases, J lost 6 bases, and 16 bases lay in between. Germline lookup yields CDR1 SGHRS and CDR2 YFSETQ. CDR3 length equals 13 residues. Here the CDR3 reads CASRVGGDEKLFF. CDR3 nucleotide sequence: TGCGCCTCCCGAGTCGGCGGGGATGAAAAACTGTTTTTT.

The chain has TRBV14 and TRBJ2-2; 9 bases match TRBD1. Germline values: CDR1 SGHDN, CDR2 FVKESK. V was pared by 1 base and J by 5 bases, with 8 bases of the junction left unmatched. The CDR3 runs to 17 residues. The CDR3: CASSQGGQGIRTGELFF. DNA of the CDR3: TGTGCCAGCAGCCAAGGAGGACAGGGGATAAGGACCGGGGAGCTGTTTTTT.

The rearrangement links TRBV28 to TRBJ2-7; possible D gene TRBD1, 6 bases. V lost 4 bases to trimming and J lost 7 bases, with 11 bases between them. The CDR3 covers 12 residues. Per germline, CDR1 MDHEN and CDR2 SYDVKM. CDR3 protein: CASSSGVQEQYF. CDR3 nucleotides: TGTGCCAGCAGTTCAGGGGTCCAGGAGCAGTACTTC. Variable domain in full (rest from reference TRBV28 and TRBJ2-7): DVKVTQSSRYLVKRTGEKVFLECVQDMDHENMFWYRQDPGLGLRLIYFSYDVKMKEKGDIPEGYSVSREKKERFSLILESASTNQTSMYLCASSSGVQEQYFGPGTRLTVT.

This clone occurred once. This chain joins TRBV7-3 and TRBJ1-1; D remains ambiguous. CDR1 SGHTA and CDR2 FQGTGA come from the germline V gene. The length of the CDR3 is 13 residues. Trimming took off 6 bases at V and 2 bases at J, with 10 bases between the two ends. DNA of the CDR3: TGTGCCAGCAGGGGCGACCCAAACACTGAAGCTTTCTTT. It specifies CASRGDPNTEAFF.

V is TRBV2 and J is TRBJ1-3; D ambiguous. This CDR3 comprises 15 residues. Trimming took 3 bases from V and 0 from J, leaving 9 bases between them. CDR1 is SNHLY and CDR2 is FYNNEI in the germline V gene. CDR3 amino acids: CASSESVNSGNTIYF. The CDR3 region has the DNA TGTGCCAGCAGTGAGTCGGTTAACTCTGGAAACACCATATATTTT.

About this clone itself: The same CDR3 also results from other DNA sequences found in this sample. V is TRBV7-2 and J is TRBJ2-4, with a possible D match to TRBD1 (6 bases). The V end was cut by 0 bases, the J end by 5 bases, with 14 bases between. Germline CDR1 and CDR2: SGHTA and FQGNSA. This CDR3 has 16 amino acids. The CDR3 DNA sequence: TGTGCCAGCAGCTTAGCGTCAGGGGCTTGGGAAAACATTCAGTACTTC. Amino acid sequence: CASSLASGAWENIQYF.

J is TRBJ2-5 and V is TRBV7-3; D ambiguous. Germline CDR1 SGHTA, CDR2 FQGTGA. CDR3 length: 13 residues. The V gene lost 2 bases and the J gene lost 1 base, with 5 bases spanning the gap. The CDR3 loop is CASSLGSQETQYF. The CDR3, as DNA: TGTGCCAGCAGCTTAGGCAGCCAAGAGACCCAGTACTTC.

V is TRBV6-5 and J is TRBJ2-7; TRBD1 matches at 9 bases. CDR3 length equals 16 residues. Germline V lookup: CDR1 MNHEY, CDR2 SVGAGI. Trimming took 0 bases from V and 3 from J; bases not matched to a gene: 6. The CDR3: CASSYSLPDRGYEQYF. The DNA for the CDR3 is TGTGCCAGCAGTTACTCCCTACCGGACAGGGGCTACGAGCAGTACTTC.

The V gene is TRBV5-1, the J gene TRBJ1-4, with a weak D call TRBD1 (5 bases). Germline V gene sequence: CDR1 SGHRS, CDR2 YFSETQ. The CDR3 loop spans 16 amino acids. V was trimmed by 5 bases and J by 5 bases, leaving 19 bases between them. CDR3 sequence reads: CASSRGSGPRNEKLFF. In nucleotides, the CDR3 is TGCGCCAGCAGTCGGGGGTCGGGACCGCGGAATGAAAAACTGTTTTTT.

V usage is TRBV11-1 and J usage is TRBJ2-5; 7 positions agree with TRBD2. From germline, CDR1 is SGHAT and CDR2 FQDESV (reference sequence). The CDR3 loop spans 15 amino acids. The V and J ends lost 1 base and 5 bases, in that order; junction bases with no gene match: 7. The CDR3 DNA reads as TGTGCCAGCAGCTTAGGCGGCGGGAGAGAGGAGACCCAGTACTTC. Translated: CASSLGGGREETQYF.

This rearrangement joins TRBV6-2 or TRBV6-3 to TRBJ2-1; 10 bases align to TRBD2. The CDR3 totals 18 residues. The junction had 12 bases not matched to a gene; V was cut back by 2 bases and J by 5 bases. Germline CDR1 reads MNHEY; CDR2 reads SVGEGT. The CDR3 DNA reads as TGTGCCAGCAGTTACCCCGGACTAGCGGAGGGACCCGACAATGAGCAGTTCTTC. This codes for CASSYPGLAEGPDNEQFF.

The chain uses TRBV19 and TRBJ2-7; 12 positions match TRBD2. Germline V gene sequence: CDR1 LNHDA, CDR2 SQIVND (reference sequence). V lost 6 bases and J lost 3; bases outside the gene matches: 3. The CDR3 runs 14 residues. The CDR3 DNA reads TGTGCCAGTAGCCGGACTAGCGGGAACTACGAGCAGTACTTC. Translating gives CASSRTSGNYEQYF.

In DNA form, the CDR3 reads TGTGCCAGCAGCCAATCACTCCCGCCTAATACGCAGTATTTT. Amino acids: CASSQSLPPNTQYF. The chain is built from TRBV14 and TRBJ2-3; no clear D. The CDR3 contains 14 residues. V lost 2 bases, J lost 7 bases, and 13 bases lay in between. Germline V gene data show CDR1 as SGHDN and CDR2 as FVKESK. Looking up the rest from reference TRBV14 and TRBJ2-3 gives the full variable domain: EAGVTQFPSHSVIEKGQTVTLRCDPISGHDNLYWYRRVMGKEIKFLLHFVKESKQDESGMPNNRFLAERTGGTYSTLKVQPAELEDSGVYFCASSQSLPPNTQYFGPGTRLTVL.

The V and J genes are TRBV29-1 and TRBJ2-5, with D possibly TRBD1 on 6 matching bases. CDR1 and CDR2 (germline): SQVTM, ANQGSEA. CDR3 length: 14 residues. V was shortened by 5 bases and J by 1 base, with 14 bases between the two germline ends. The CDR3 DNA reads as TGCAGCGTTCTCGACAGGCGCGGCCAAGAGACCCAGTACTTC. It yields the protein CSVLDRRGQETQYF.

V usage is TRBV28 and J usage is TRBJ2-3, with a possible D match to TRBD1 (6 bases). CDR1 and CDR2 from the germline V gene are MDHEN and SYDVKM. The CDR3 contains 15 residues. V shed 3 bases and J shed 0 bases, with 10 bases lying between them. CDR3 sequence: CASSLTGASTDTQYF. For the CDR3, the DNA is TGTGCCAGCAGTTTGACAGGTGCTAGCACAGATACGCAGTATTTT.

This clone has just a few counts. The rearrangement links TRBV5-1 to TRBJ1-2; D possibly corresponds to TRBD1 (6 bases). The CDR3 totals 15 residues. Germline loops: CDR1 SGHRS, CDR2 YFSETQ. V lost 0 bases and J lost 1, with 10 bases in between. The CDR3, as DNA: TGCGCCAGCAGCTTGGACGGACAGCTTAACTATGGCTACACCTTC. It translates to CASSLDGQLNYGYTF.